One TCR beta chain is described in this entry. The antigen is unknown. A J-beta primer mix and a sample-barcoded 5' primer were used in a second PCR of roughly 6 to 12 cycles. TCRdb passed the 5' RACE reads through MiXCR, listing each CDR3 protein once. Of around 650,000 distinct CDR3 sequences listed, around 41% were seen once; the top ten hold 25% to 30%. The data were obtained in a study of blood T cells in healthy people across ages. Study observations and caveats: It was the long-lived donors that had more naive CD4+ cells and higher diversity than aged donors.

The material sequenced was blood. This TCR was sampled from an elderly man in good health.

In DNA form, the CDR3 reads TGTGCCAGCAGTTCCACGGGGCGGGGTAGCCGAGCTTTCTTT. This codes for CASSSTGRGSRAFF. The chain recombines TRBV13 with TRBJ1-1; TRBD1 might be the D (5 bases). CDR3 length equals 14 residues. Germline CDR1 reads PRHDT; CDR2 reads FYEKMQ (reference sequence). Trimming removed 6 bases from V and 10 bases from J, with 21 bases in between. Combining the CDR3 with reference TRBV13 and TRBJ1-1 gives the whole variable domain AAGVIQSPRHLIKEKRETATLKCYPIPRHDTVYWYQQGPGQDPQFLISFYEKMQSDKGSIPDRFSAQQFSDYHSELNMSSLELGDSALYFCASSSTGRGSRAFFGQGTRLTVV.